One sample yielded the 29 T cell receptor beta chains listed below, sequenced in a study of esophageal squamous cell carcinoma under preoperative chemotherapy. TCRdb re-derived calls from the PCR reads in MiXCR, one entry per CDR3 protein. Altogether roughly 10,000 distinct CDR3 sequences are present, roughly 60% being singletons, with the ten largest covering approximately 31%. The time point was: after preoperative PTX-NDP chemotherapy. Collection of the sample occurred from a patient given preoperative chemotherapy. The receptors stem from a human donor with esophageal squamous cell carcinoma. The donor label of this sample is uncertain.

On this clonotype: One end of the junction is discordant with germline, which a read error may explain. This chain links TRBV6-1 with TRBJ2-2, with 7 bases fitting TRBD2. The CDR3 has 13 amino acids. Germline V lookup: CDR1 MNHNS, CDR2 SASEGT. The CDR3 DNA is TGTGCCAGGAGCGGGGCGAAGACCGGGGAGCAGTTTTTT. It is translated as CARSGAKTGEQFF.

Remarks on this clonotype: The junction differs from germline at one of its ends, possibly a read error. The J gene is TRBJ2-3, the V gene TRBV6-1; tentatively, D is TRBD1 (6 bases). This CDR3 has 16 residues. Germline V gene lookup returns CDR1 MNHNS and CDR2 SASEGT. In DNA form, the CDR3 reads TGTGCCAGCAGGGGATTTGGGGGCCGTTACAAAGATACGCAGTATTTC. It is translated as CASRGFGGRYKDTQYF.

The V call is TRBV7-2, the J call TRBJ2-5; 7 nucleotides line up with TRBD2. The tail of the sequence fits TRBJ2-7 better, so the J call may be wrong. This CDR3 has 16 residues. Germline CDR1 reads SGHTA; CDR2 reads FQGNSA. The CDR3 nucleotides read TGTGCCAGCAGCCCCTCCGGGAGACTAGCTCGCTTCGAGCAGTACTTC. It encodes CASSPSGRLARFEQYF.

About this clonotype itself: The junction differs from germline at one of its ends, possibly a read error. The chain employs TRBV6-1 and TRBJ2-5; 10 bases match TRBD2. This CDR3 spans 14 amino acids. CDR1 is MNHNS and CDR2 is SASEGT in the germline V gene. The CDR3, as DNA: TGTGCGAGCAGCGGGAGGGCCGGCCACGAGACGCAGTACTTT. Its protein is CASSGRAGHETQYF.

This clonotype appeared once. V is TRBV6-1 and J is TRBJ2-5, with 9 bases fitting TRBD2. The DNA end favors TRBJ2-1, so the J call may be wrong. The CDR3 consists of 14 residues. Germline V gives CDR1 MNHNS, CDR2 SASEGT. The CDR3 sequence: CASSEAGGHYEQFF. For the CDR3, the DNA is TGTGCCAGCAGTGAGGCGGGAGGGCACTACGAGCAGTTCTTC.

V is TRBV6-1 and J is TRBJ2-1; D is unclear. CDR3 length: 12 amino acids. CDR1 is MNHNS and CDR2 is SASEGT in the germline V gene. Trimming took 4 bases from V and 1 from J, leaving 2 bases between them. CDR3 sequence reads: CASSVSYNEQFF. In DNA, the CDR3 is TGTGCCAGCAGTGTGTCCTACAATGAGCAGTTCTTC.

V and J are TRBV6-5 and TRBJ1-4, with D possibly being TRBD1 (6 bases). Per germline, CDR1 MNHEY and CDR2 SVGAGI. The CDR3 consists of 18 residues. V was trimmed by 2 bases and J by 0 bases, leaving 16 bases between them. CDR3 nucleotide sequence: TGTGCCAGCAGTTACCTCGACGGCAGGACAGCAACTAATGAAAAACTGTTTTTT. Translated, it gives CASSYLDGRTATNEKLFF.

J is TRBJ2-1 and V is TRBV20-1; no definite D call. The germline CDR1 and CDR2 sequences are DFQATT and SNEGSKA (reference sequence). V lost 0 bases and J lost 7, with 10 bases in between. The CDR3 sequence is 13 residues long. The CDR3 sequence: CSAREALKNEQFF. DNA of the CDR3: TGCAGTGCTAGAGAGGCCCTAAAGAATGAGCAGTTCTTC.

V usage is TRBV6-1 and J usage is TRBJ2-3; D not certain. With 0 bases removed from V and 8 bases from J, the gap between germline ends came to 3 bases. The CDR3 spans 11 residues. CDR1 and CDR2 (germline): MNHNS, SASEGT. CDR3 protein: CASSEATTQYF. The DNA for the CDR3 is TGTGCCAGCAGTGAAGCTACTACGCAGTATTTT.

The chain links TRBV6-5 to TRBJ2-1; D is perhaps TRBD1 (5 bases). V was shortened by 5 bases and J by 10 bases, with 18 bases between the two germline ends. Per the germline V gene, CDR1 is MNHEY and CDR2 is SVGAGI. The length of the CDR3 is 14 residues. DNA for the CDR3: TGTGCCAGCAGTATACTAAATTGGGGCTACGAGCAGTTCTTC. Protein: CASSILNWGYEQFF.

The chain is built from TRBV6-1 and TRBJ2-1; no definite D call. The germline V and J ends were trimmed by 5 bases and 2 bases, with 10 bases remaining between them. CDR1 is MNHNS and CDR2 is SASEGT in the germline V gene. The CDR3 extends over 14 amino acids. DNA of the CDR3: TGTGCCAGCAGTCTAATGGGGACCTACAATGAGCAGTTCTTC. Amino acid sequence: CASSLMGTYNEQFF.

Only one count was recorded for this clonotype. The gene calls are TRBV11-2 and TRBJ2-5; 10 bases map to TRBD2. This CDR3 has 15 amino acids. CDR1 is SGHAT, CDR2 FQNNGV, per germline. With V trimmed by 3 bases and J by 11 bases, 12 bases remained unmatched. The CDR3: CASSLWTSGYNEQYF. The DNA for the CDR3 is TGTGCCAGCAGCTTGTGGACTAGCGGATACAATGAGCAGTACTTC.

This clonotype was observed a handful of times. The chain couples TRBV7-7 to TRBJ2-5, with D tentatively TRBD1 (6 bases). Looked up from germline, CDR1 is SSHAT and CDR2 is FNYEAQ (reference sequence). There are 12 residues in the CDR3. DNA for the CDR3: TGTGCTAGCGCAGGGGTTAGGGAGACCCAGTACTTC. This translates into CASAGVRETQYF. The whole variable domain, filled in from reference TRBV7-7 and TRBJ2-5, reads GAGVSQSPRYKVTKRGQDVTLRCDPISSHATLYWYQQALGQGPEFLTYFNYEAQPDKSGLPSDRFSAERPEGSISTLTIQRTEQRDSAMYRCASAGVRETQYFGPGTRLLVL.

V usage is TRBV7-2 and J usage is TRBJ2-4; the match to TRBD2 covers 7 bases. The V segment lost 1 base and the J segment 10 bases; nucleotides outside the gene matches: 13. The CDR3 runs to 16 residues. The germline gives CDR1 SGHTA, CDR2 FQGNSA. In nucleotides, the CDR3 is TGTGCCAGCAGCTTAGGGGTAGCGGGTGACGATAGTATTCAGTACTTC. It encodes CASSLGVAGDDSIQYF.

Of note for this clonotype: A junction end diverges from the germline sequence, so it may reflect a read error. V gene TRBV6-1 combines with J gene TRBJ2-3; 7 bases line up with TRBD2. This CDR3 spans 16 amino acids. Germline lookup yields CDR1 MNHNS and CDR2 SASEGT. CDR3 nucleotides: TGTGCCAGCAGCGACTTGGGGGGGTGCTCCAAAGATACTCAGTATTTC. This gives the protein CASSDLGGCSKDTQYF.

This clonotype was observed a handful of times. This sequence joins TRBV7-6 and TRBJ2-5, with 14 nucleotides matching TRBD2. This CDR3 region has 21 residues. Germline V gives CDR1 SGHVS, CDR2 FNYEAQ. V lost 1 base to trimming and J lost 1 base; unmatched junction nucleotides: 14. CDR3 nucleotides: TGTGCCAGCAGCTTAGGGAGACAGACGGGACTAGCGGGAGTTCCCCAAGAGACCCAGTACTTC. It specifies CASSLGRQTGLAGVPQETQYF. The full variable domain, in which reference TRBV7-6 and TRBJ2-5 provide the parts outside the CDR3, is GAGVSQSPRYKVTKRGQDVALRCDPISGHVSLYWYRQALGQGPEFLTYFNYEAQQDKSGLPNDRFSAERPEGSISTLTIQRTEQRDSAMYRCASSLGRQTGLAGVPQETQYFGPGTRLLVL.

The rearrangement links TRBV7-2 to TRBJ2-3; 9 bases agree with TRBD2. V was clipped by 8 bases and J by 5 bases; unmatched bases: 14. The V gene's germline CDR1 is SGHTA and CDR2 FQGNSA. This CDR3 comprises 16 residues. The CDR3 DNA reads TGTGCCAGCGGGGGGCGCGGGAGGGGTGGCCAAGATACGCAGTATTTT. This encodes CASGGRGRGGQDTQYF.

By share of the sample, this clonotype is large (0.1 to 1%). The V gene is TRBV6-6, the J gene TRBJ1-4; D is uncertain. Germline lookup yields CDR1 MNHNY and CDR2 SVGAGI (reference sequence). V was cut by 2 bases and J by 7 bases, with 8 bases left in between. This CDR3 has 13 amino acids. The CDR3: CASSYRTGEKLFF. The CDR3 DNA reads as TGTGCCAGCAGTTACCGGACGGGTGAAAAACTGTTTTTT.

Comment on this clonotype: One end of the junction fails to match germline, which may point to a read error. The CDR3, as DNA: TGTGCCAGGGGGTCCGGGGGAGGTGGCCAAGAGACGCAGTACTTT. Residues: CARGSGGGGQETQYF. The chain joins TRBV28 to TRBJ2-3, with D perhaps matching TRBD2 (6 bases). The CDR3 extends over 15 amino acids. The V gene's germline CDR1 is MDHEN and CDR2 SYDVKM.

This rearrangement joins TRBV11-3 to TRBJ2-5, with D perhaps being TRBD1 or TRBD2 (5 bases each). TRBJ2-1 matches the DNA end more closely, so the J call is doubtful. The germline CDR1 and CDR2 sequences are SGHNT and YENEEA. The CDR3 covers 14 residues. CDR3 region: CASSSRDRANEQFF. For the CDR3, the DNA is TGTGCCAGCAGCTCCCGGGACCGGGCCAATGAGCAGTTCTTC.

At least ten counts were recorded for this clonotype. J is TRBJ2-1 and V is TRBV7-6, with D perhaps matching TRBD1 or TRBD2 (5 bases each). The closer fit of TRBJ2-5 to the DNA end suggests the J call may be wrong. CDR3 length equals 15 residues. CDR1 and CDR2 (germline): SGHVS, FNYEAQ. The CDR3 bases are TGTGCCAGCAGCCAACCCGGGACCCCCACAGAGACCCAGTACTTC. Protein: CASSQPGTPTETQYF.

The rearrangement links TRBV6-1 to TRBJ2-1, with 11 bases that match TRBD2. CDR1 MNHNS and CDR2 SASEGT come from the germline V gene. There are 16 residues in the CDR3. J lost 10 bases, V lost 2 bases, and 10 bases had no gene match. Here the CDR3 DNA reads TGTGCCAGCAGTGAATCACTAGCGGGAGCGTTTGCGGAGCAGTTCTTC. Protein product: CASSESLAGAFAEQFF.

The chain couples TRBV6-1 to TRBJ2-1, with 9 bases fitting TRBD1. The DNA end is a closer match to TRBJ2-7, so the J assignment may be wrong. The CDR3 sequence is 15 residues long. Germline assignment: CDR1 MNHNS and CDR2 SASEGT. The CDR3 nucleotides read TGTGCCAGCAGTGTCAACGGACAGGGGTTGGGAGAGCAGTACTTC. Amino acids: CASSVNGQGLGEQYF.

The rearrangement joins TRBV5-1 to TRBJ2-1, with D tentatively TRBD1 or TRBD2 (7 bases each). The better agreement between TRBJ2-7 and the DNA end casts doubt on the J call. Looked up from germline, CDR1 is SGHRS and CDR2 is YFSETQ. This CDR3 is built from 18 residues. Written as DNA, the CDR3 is TGCGCCAGCAGCCCCGGCGCCAGGGGGAGGGCCGCCGAGGGCACGCAGTACTTC. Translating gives CASSPGARGRAAEGTQYF.

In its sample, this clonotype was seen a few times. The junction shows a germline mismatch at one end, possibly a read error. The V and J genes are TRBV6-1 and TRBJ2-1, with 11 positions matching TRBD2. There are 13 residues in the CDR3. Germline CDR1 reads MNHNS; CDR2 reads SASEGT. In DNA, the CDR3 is TGTGCCGCACTAGCGGGAGTGGAAAATGCGCAGTTCTTT. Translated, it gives CAALAGVENAQFF.

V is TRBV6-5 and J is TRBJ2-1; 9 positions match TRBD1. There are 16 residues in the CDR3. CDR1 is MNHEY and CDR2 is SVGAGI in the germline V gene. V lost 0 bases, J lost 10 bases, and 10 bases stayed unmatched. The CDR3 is CASSYSGTGTTYEQFF. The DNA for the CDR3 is TGTGCCAGCAGTTACTCTGGGACAGGGACTACCTACGAGCAGTTCTTC.

The CDR3 spells CASSLRRGEGEQYF. The DNA of the CDR3 is TGTGCCAGCAGCCTTCGTAGGGGGGAGGGTGAGCAGTACTTC. J is TRBJ2-1 and V is TRBV7-2; TRBD2 is a possible D gene (7 bases). The J call may be in error: the DNA end matches TRBJ2-7 better. The CDR3 consists of 14 residues. CDR1 and CDR2 (germline): SGHTA, FQGNSA.

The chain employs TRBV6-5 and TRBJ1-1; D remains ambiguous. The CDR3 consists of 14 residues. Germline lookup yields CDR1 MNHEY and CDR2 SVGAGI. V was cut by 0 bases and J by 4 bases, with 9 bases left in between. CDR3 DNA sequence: TGTGCCAGCAGTTACTCGTTTTTTTCCACTGAAGCTTTCTTT. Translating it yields CASSYSFFSTEAFF.

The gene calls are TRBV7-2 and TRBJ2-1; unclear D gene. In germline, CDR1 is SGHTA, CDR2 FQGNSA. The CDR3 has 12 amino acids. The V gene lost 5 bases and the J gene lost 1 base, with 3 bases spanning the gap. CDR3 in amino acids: CASSQSYNEQFF. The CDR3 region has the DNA TGTGCCAGCAGCCAGTCCTACAATGAGCAGTTCTTC.